This T cell receptor beta chain was captured in a study of neurological immune-mediated disorders. The ends were cut back, 0 bases at V and 8 bases at J, with 10 bases in the middle. This CDR3 is 14 amino acids long. Germline V lookup: CDR1 LGHNA, CDR2 YSLEER. This clonotype showed up many times. A 10-nucleotide random UMI tagged transcripts in template-switch 5'RACE cDNA synthesis. Each CDR3 protein gets one entry after TCRdb re-called the 5' RACE reads with MiXCR. The profile shows 45,000 to 65,000 distinct CDR3 sequences, more than 7% of them singletons. Specified time point: longitudinal time-point 3.

This clonotype was sampled from a woman aged 40 to 55 in good health. The rearrangement uses TRBV4-3 and TRBJ2-2; tentatively, D is TRBD1 or TRBD2 (5 bases each). The material sequenced was PBMCs. CDR3 in amino acids: CASSQEPGPGELFF. DNA for the CDR3: TGCGCCAGCAGCCAAGAGCCGGGGCCGGGGGAGCTGTTTTTT.